This TCR beta chain originates from a study of cytomegalovirus exposure and HLA in healthy donors. Study-level points and caveats: Researchers reportedly found TCR beta sequences accurately predicted most subjects' HLA-A and HLA-B alleles.

This PCR relied on a set of 60 Vbeta primers and 13 Jbeta primers. Repertoires were generated with immunoSEQ multiplex PCR, while TCRdb's copy carries only in-frame clones and drops some. Among tens of thousands of clones, about 75% were seen once, and the ten largest hold around 12%. Germline lookup yields CDR1 LNHDA and CDR2 SQIVND (reference sequence). The V end was cut by 9 bases, the J end by 7 bases, with 13 bases between. The CDR3 consists of 12 residues. Remarks on this clone: The antigen is unknown.

The material sequenced was PBMCs. The genes are TRBV19 and TRBJ1-5; D not resolved. The source is a man aged 65-85 years in good health and CMV-seronegative. The CDR3: CASTGIEQPQHF. The CDR3 DNA reads as TGTGCCAGCACGGGGATAGAACAGCCCCAGCATTTT.